This entry lists 10 T cell receptor beta chains sequenced from one sample in a study of early T cells in non-severe SARS-CoV-2 infection. TCRdb processed the 5' RACE reads anew with MiXCR; each CDR3 protein has one entry. The repertoire holds around 70,000 distinct CDR3 sequences, with approximately 11% as singletons. The source was whole blood, collected at baseline. The receptors were gathered from an adult who was a healthcare worker with PCR-confirmed SARS-CoV-2 infection or an uninfected control (not recorded which).

This clonotype was found a few times. The chain uses TRBV7-2 and TRBJ1-1; D gene uncertain. The CDR3 has 13 amino acids. CDR1 and CDR2 (germline): SGHTA, FQGNSA. V was cut by 2 bases and J by 7 bases, with 11 bases left in between. The CDR3 loop reads CASSLTDRLEAFF. Here the CDR3 DNA reads TGTGCCAGCAGCTTAACAGACCGACTTGAAGCTTTCTTT.

This clonotype was seen only a few times. This chain joins TRBV7-6 and TRBJ2-7; 9 positions match TRBD1. The CDR3 contains 14 residues. Germline CDR1 is SGHVS and CDR2 is FNYEAQ. The ends lost 3 bases at V and 2 bases at J; junction bases unmatched: 2. The CDR3 bases are TGTGCCAGCAGCTTCCGGGACAGGGCCTACGAGCAGTACTTC. Its translation is CASSFRDRAYEQYF.

Ten or more counts support this clonotype. This chain's CDR3 is CASSMFSGTKNIQYF. CDR3 DNA: TGTGCCAGTAGTATGTTCTCGGGGACCAAAAACATTCAGTACTTC. The chain joins TRBV19 to TRBJ2-4, with D tentatively TRBD2 (5 bases). Germline V gene data show CDR1 as LNHDA and CDR2 as SQIVND (reference sequence). The length of the CDR3 is 15 residues. V was pared by 3 bases and J by 2 bases, with 11 bases between.

This clonotype was observed at least ten times. J is TRBJ1-2 and V is TRBV24-1; TRBD1 matches at 10 bases. This CDR3 is 12 amino acids long. Germline CDR1 KGHDR, CDR2 SFDVKD. The ends lost 9 bases at V and 3 bases at J; junction bases unmatched: 0. This CDR3 reads CATGQGDYGYTF. The CDR3 DNA follows: TGTGCCACCGGACAGGGGGACTATGGCTACACCTTC.

V usage is TRBV28 and J usage is TRBJ2-7; D gene uncertain. Trimming shortened V by 3 bases and J by 4 bases, and 7 bases separated the two germline ends. The germline V gene encodes CDR1 MDHEN and CDR2 SYDVKM. The CDR3 extends over 12 amino acids. CDR3 in DNA: TGTGCCAGCAGTTTTTTAGGGTACGAGCAGTACTTC. Amino acid sequence: CASSFLGYEQYF. The full variable domain, completed using reference TRBV28 and TRBJ2-7, is DVKVTQSSRYLVKRTGEKVFLECVQDMDHENMFWYRQDPGLGLRLIYFSYDVKMKEKGDIPEGYSVSREKKERFSLILESASTNQTSMYLCASSFLGYEQYFGPGTRLTVT.

This clonotype was found a few times. The chain couples TRBV6-1 to TRBJ2-3, with D perhaps matching TRBD1 (5 bases). The CDR3 is made up of 14 amino acids. V lost 5 bases, J lost 5 bases, and 14 bases lay in between. Germline assignment: CDR1 MNHNS and CDR2 SASEGT. The CDR3 nucleotides read TGTGCCAGCAGTCCTCGTGGGGCAGGAGATACGCAGTATTTT. Its translation: CASSPRGAGDTQYF.

Ten or more counts support this clonotype. V is TRBV11-2 and J is TRBJ2-1; D perhaps matches TRBD1 (5 bases). Germline CDR1 reads SGHAT; CDR2 reads FQNNGV. V shed 5 bases and J shed 0 bases, with 17 bases lying between them. The CDR3 covers 17 residues. The DNA for the CDR3 is TGTGCCAGCAGCGCATGGACACCGCGAGGCTCCTACAATGAGCAGTTCTTC. Translation gives CASSAWTPRGSYNEQFF.

This clonotype was found many times. The genes are TRBV28 and TRBJ2-1; 9 bases align to TRBD1. J was trimmed by 1 base and V by 6 bases; bases with no gene match: 7. Germline values: CDR1 MDHEN, CDR2 SYDVKM. The CDR3 spans 16 residues. The CDR3: CASSSLDRGSYNEQFF. DNA of the CDR3: TGTGCCAGCAGCTCCTTGGACAGGGGATCCTACAATGAGCAGTTCTTC. Based on the CDR3 plus reference TRBV28 and TRBJ2-1, the full variable domain is DVKVTQSSRYLVKRTGEKVFLECVQDMDHENMFWYRQDPGLGLRLIYFSYDVKMKEKGDIPEGYSVSREKKERFSLILESASTNQTSMYLCASSSLDRGSYNEQFFGPGTRLTVL.

This clonotype was seen a few times. The V gene is TRBV2, the J gene TRBJ2-1; D may correspond to TRBD1 or TRBD2 (5 bases each). V was clipped by 0 bases and J by 2 bases, with 11 bases between them. CDR3 length: 16 amino acids. CDR1 is SNHLY and CDR2 is FYNNEI in the germline V gene. CDR3 sequence (DNA): TGTGCCAGCAGTGAAGCGCGGGCCAGGGCCTACAATGAGCAGTTCTTC. It encodes CASSEARARAYNEQFF.

This clonotype was detected many times. The V call is TRBV25-1, the J call TRBJ2-1; TRBD1 matches 7 bases. This CDR3 spans 14 amino acids. CDR1 and CDR2 (germline): MGHDK, SYGVNS. Trimming took 5 bases from V and 4 from J; bases not matched to a gene: 5. The CDR3 DNA sequence: TGTGCCAGCAGTAACCGGGACAGATACAATGAGCAGTTCTTC. This codes for CASSNRDRYNEQFF.